This TCR beta chain was identified during a study of naive and memory T cell subsets. The sample holds many counts of this clonotype. Germline CDR1 LGHDT, CDR2 YNNKEL (reference sequence). The CDR3 loop spans 15 amino acids. V lost 3 bases, J lost 4 bases, and 5 bases stayed unmatched. CD4 T cells were positively selected, then CD8 T cells from the CD4-negative fraction. Both TRBC1 and TRBC2 were covered by a beta constant-region primer of two equimolar oligonucleotides. From the UMI-ligation and nested PCR reads, TCRdb called clonotypes with MiXCR, one entry per CDR3 protein. The sample carries under 35,000 distinct CDR3 sequences, roughly 10% recorded once.

The chain recombines TRBV3-1 with TRBJ1-1; 10 bases agree with TRBD1. Material for sequencing was effector memory CD4+ T cells from blood. Subset specified: effector memory, CD45RA- CD27-. This clonotype originated in a human donor in good health. CDR3: CASSHRQGASTEAFF. The CDR3 DNA reads TGTGCCAGCAGCCACAGACAGGGGGCGAGCACTGAAGCTTTCTTT.